Listed here are 2 T cell receptor beta chains from one sample, sequenced in a study of blood T cell repertoires in COVID-19. Measured with immunoSEQ multiplex PCR; TCRdb has only the in-frame clones, and not every one. The sample contains some 26,000 clones, approximately 72% of which appear only once. The sequenced sample consisted of peripheral blood. The receptor source for this set is a man over 45 with COVID-19, enrolled during active disease.

The chain couples TRBV14 to TRBJ2-6; 8 bases match TRBD1. This CDR3 is built from 16 residues. Germline-derived CDR1 and CDR2 are SGHDN and FVKESK. V shed 5 bases and J 3 bases; nucleotides not matched to a gene: 6. This chain's CDR3 is CASSRQGSHGANVLTF. CDR3 bases: TGTGCCAGCAGCAGACAGGGGAGTCATGGGGCCAACGTCCTGACTTTC. The full variable domain, rest sourced from reference TRBV14 and TRBJ2-6, is EAGVTQFPSHSVIEKGQTVTLRCDPISGHDNLYWYRRVMGKEIKFLLHFVKESKQDESGMPNNRFLAERTGGTYSTLKVQPAELEDSGVYFCASSRQGSHGANVLTFGAGSRLTVL.

CDR3 DNA: TGCGCCAGCAGCTTGGTGGGGGACTGGTATGATGGCTACACCTTC. Its protein is CASSLVGDWYDGYTF. The J gene is TRBJ1-2, the V gene TRBV5-1; D perhaps matches TRBD1 (5 bases). The CDR3 has 15 amino acids. With 0 bases removed from V and 6 bases from J, the gap between germline ends came to 15 bases. The germline gives CDR1 SGHRS, CDR2 YFSETQ.